The rows below give T cell receptor beta chains drawn from one sample of a study of CD8 T cells in ankylosing spondylitis. Each CDR3 protein gets one entry after TCRdb re-called the 5' RACE reads with MiXCR. The data contain roughly 670,000 distinct CDR3 sequences, 15% to 20% of them singletons. The sequenced sample consisted of blood, either unsorted or a sorted T cell fraction (not recorded which). Source of these receptors: a male donor with ankylosing spondylitis. CDR3s leave out the opening cysteine and the closing phenylalanine or tryptophan. Each record gives: D gene, J gene, V gene, CDR3 protein. A D gene is named only where the DNA matches it firmly.

d_gene: NA; j_gene: TRBJ2-5; v_gene: TRBV29-1; CDR3aa: SVEQGRRETQY
d_gene: NA; j_gene: TRBJ1-4; v_gene: TRBV4-1; CDR3aa: ASTATATNEKLF
d_gene: NA; j_gene: TRBJ2-5; v_gene: TRBV20-1; CDR3aa: SARGTGLPQY
d_gene: TRBD1; j_gene: TRBJ2-2; v_gene: TRBV20-1; CDR3aa: SANRGPGELF
d_gene: NA; j_gene: TRBJ2-3; v_gene: TRBV2; CDR3aa: ASRISGSTDTQY
d_gene: NA; j_gene: TRBJ2-5; v_gene: TRBV4-1; CDR3aa: ASSRTWGANGETQY
d_gene: NA; j_gene: TRBJ2-3; v_gene: TRBV7-2; CDR3aa: ASSPLIIADTQY
d_gene: TRBD1; j_gene: TRBJ2-6; v_gene: TRBV6-1; CDR3aa: AIGRGPEGANVLT
d_gene: TRBD1; j_gene: TRBJ2-4; v_gene: TRBV29-1; CDR3aa: SAGTGWTKNIQY
d_gene: TRBD2; j_gene: TRBJ2-3; v_gene: TRBV20-1; CDR3aa: SSIAGHTDTKY
d_gene: NA; j_gene: TRBJ1-2; v_gene: TRBV5-1; CDR3aa: ASSLDVGEWYGYT
d_gene: NA; j_gene: TRBJ1-5; v_gene: TRBV19; CDR3aa: ASSMWNNQPQH
d_gene: NA; j_gene: TRBJ1-5; v_gene: TRBV3-1; CDR3aa: ASSQGAGSNQPQH
d_gene: NA; j_gene: TRBJ2-3; v_gene: TRBV7-8; CDR3aa: ASSLNDGMNTDTQY
d_gene: NA; j_gene: TRBJ1-1; v_gene: TRBV7-3; CDR3aa: ASSHGHLNTEAF
d_gene: TRBD2; j_gene: TRBJ2-5; v_gene: TRBV7-8; CDR3aa: ASSLRRSSGYLETQY
d_gene: NA; j_gene: TRBJ2-3; v_gene: TRBV9; CDR3aa: ASSVNKPDTQY
d_gene: TRBD2; j_gene: TRBJ2-7; v_gene: TRBV27; CDR3aa: ASSPTGLAGSYEQY
d_gene: NA; j_gene: TRBJ2-3; v_gene: TRBV7-2; CDR3aa: ASSLSPPGVDTQY
d_gene: TRBD2; j_gene: TRBJ2-1; v_gene: TRBV12-3/TRBV12-4; CDR3aa: ASSPLAGVHEQF
d_gene: NA; j_gene: TRBJ1-2; v_gene: TRBV27; CDR3aa: ASSLLGEGLYGYT
d_gene: TRBD2; j_gene: TRBJ2-1; v_gene: TRBV6-1; CDR3aa: ASSPLRLAAASNEQF
d_gene: TRBD1; j_gene: TRBJ1-2; v_gene: TRBV20-1; CDR3aa: SARTVGGGAGYGYT
d_gene: NA; j_gene: TRBJ1-5; v_gene: TRBV29-1; CDR3aa: SVAWAANQPQH
d_gene: NA; j_gene: TRBJ1-6; v_gene: TRBV28; CDR3aa: ASSLWQLNSPLH
d_gene: TRBD1; j_gene: TRBJ1-1; v_gene: TRBV2; CDR3aa: ASSEGTGGDTEAF
d_gene: NA; j_gene: TRBJ2-5; v_gene: TRBV28; CDR3aa: ASSIEQRDTTGTQY
d_gene: NA; j_gene: TRBJ1-2; v_gene: TRBV18; CDR3aa: ASSSGGGYT
d_gene: NA; j_gene: TRBJ2-5; v_gene: TRBV28; CDR3aa: ASSTINGLPTIQETQY
d_gene: NA; j_gene: TRBJ2-7; v_gene: TRBV27; CDR3aa: ASSLYPSSYEQY
d_gene: NA; j_gene: TRBJ2-2; v_gene: TRBV7-9; CDR3aa: ASSPSANTGELF
d_gene: NA; j_gene: TRBJ1-1; v_gene: TRBV7-6; CDR3aa: TSSSGPGDMNTEAF
d_gene: TRBD2; j_gene: TRBJ2-7; v_gene: TRBV29-1; CDR3aa: SVESPGTTFTYEQY
d_gene: TRBD1; j_gene: TRBJ1-5; v_gene: TRBV20-1; CDR3aa: SARDPTGTGLSNQPQH
d_gene: NA; j_gene: TRBJ1-5; v_gene: TRBV20-1; CDR3aa: SARGGNNQPQH
d_gene: NA; j_gene: TRBJ2-7; v_gene: TRBV7-6; CDR3aa: ASSLVTSHRSEQY
d_gene: NA; j_gene: TRBJ1-4; v_gene: TRBV4-1; CDR3aa: ASSQVGTGNEKLF
d_gene: NA; j_gene: TRBJ2-2; v_gene: TRBV4-2; CDR3aa: ASSQNPGISGRELF
d_gene: TRBD1; j_gene: TRBJ2-2; v_gene: TRBV5-1; CDR3aa: ASSSIPTGTADTGELF
d_gene: NA; j_gene: TRBJ1-1; v_gene: TRBV7-8; CDR3aa: ASSLVGAGAF
d_gene: NA; j_gene: TRBJ1-5; v_gene: TRBV12-3/TRBV12-4; CDR3aa: ASSPGGAGNQPQH
d_gene: TRBD2; j_gene: TRBJ2-5; v_gene: TRBV6-2/TRBV6-3; CDR3aa: ASSPPGLAEETQY
d_gene: NA; j_gene: TRBJ2-1; v_gene: TRBV28; CDR3aa: ASSDTRRSYNEQF
d_gene: TRBD2; j_gene: TRBJ2-3; v_gene: TRBV24-1; CDR3aa: ATSDLTSDWDTQY
d_gene: NA; j_gene: TRBJ2-7; v_gene: TRBV6-2/TRBV6-3; CDR3aa: ASSRSYGYEQY
d_gene: TRBD2; j_gene: TRBJ2-1; v_gene: TRBV30; CDR3aa: AWNRAGGPMREQF
d_gene: NA; j_gene: TRBJ2-6; v_gene: TRBV7-9; CDR3aa: ASSFMGSGANVLT
d_gene: TRBD2; j_gene: TRBJ2-7; v_gene: TRBV4-1; CDR3aa: ASSQGLAYEQY
d_gene: NA; j_gene: TRBJ1-3; v_gene: TRBV20-1; CDR3aa: SATDGSGNTIY
d_gene: NA; j_gene: TRBJ2-3; v_gene: TRBV12-3/TRBV12-4; CDR3aa: ASSFRISTDTQY
d_gene: NA; j_gene: TRBJ2-6; v_gene: TRBV5-1; CDR3aa: ASSSGGANVLT
d_gene: NA; j_gene: TRBJ2-7; v_gene: TRBV29-1; CDR3aa: SVSARGPFYEQY
d_gene: NA; j_gene: TRBJ2-1; v_gene: TRBV27; CDR3aa: ASRGGTGSYNEQF